The sequence of this TCR beta chain was determined in a study of metastatic and nonmetastatic thyroid tumors. At the level of the study: For malignant and benign thyroid patients, tumor or nodule tissue and blood were the sources whose repertoires were compared. Study-wide findings and caveats: Relative to benign nodules, malignant thyroid tumors were reportedly characterized by significantly elevated TCR beta diversity in blood and tumor.

A note on this clone: The target antigen is unknown.

TCRdb re-called clones via MiXCR from the PCR reads. Altogether about 27,000 clones are present, 16% being singletons, with the ten largest covering under 7.5%. The V gene lost 0 bases and the J gene lost 0 bases, with 19 bases spanning the gap. Germline V lookup: CDR1 LGHDT, CDR2 YNNKEL (reference sequence). The CDR3 contains 19 residues. Patients were all untreated before their thyroid surgery. The chain links TRBV3-1 to TRBJ2-3, with D possibly being TRBD1 (6 bases). This clonotype was sampled from a male donor with papillary thyroid cancer or a benign thyroid nodule (not recorded which). Some clones in this sample may be carry-over from other donors' samples. The sequencing input was blood. The CDR3 reads CASSQDRGSRAHSTDTQYF. The CDR3 DNA is TGTGCCAGCAGCCAAGATAGGGGGAGCCGAGCGCACAGCACAGATACGCAGTATTTT.